The rows below give T cell receptor beta chains drawn from one sample of a study of shared clonotypes between healthy human individuals. Repertoires were generated with immunoSEQ multiplex PCR, while TCRdb's copy carries only in-frame clones and drops some. The sample has roughly 2.1 million clones; 85% to 95% are singletons. The sequenced sample was naive CD8+ T cells from PBMCs. All receptors derive from a man aged 18 to 30 in good health. Some clones in this sample may be carry-over from other donors' samples. Each CDR3 is given with its conserved first and last residue. The D gene is left open where the match is weak. Part of the rows lack a size; the others show once, few, many or a class for expanded clones.

d_gene	len	abundance	v_gene	j_gene	CDR3nt	CDR3aa
TRBD1	16	.	TRBV11-2	TRBJ1-5	TGTGCCAGCAGCTTAGGACAGGGGGGGATCAATCAGCCCCAGCATTTT	CASSLGQGGINQPQHF
.	12	.	TRBV27	TRBJ2-1	TGTGCCACCATGGGCAGCCGGAATGAGCAGTTCTTC	CATMGSRNEQFF
TRBD2	13	.	TRBV9	TRBJ2-1	TGTGCCAGCAGCGTAGCGGGGGGACTCGAGCAGTTCTTC	CASSVAGGLEQFF
.	14	.	TRBV27	TRBJ2-1	TGTGCCAGCAGTTGGCGGGGTCTGGGAAATGAGCAGTTCTTC	CASSWRGLGNEQFF
.	13	.	TRBV28	TRBJ2-1	TGTGCCAGCACATTCAGCGTAAACAATGAGCAGTTCTTC	CASTFSVNNEQFF
.	15	.	TRBV28	TRBJ2-1	TGTGCCAGCAGTGCTTTCTGGGACGCAGACAATGAGCAGTTCTTC	CASSAFWDADNEQFF
TRBD1	14	.	TRBV7-6	TRBJ2-7	TGTGCCAGCAGCACCAAGACAGGGTGGAGGGAGCAGTACTTC	CASSTKTGWREQYF
.	16	.	TRBV5-6	TRBJ1-2	TGTGCCAGCAGCTTGCTCCGTGAAACGGGAACGGAGGGCTACACCTTC	CASSLLRETGTEGYTF
.	15	.	TRBV28	TRBJ1-1	TGTGCCAGCAGCCTCACCGGAAACCGGCACACTGAAGCTTTCTTT	CASSLTGNRHTEAFF
.	15	.	TRBV6-1	TRBJ1-2	TGTGCCAGCAGTGCCCGCGGGTCAATTAACTATGGCTACACCTTC	CASSARGSINYGYTF
.	15	.	TRBV4-1	TRBJ2-1	TGCGCCAGCAGCCAAGGAGGGGTCCCCTACAATGAGCAGTTCTTC	CASSQGGVPYNEQFF
.	15	.	TRBV6-1	TRBJ2-5	TGTGCCAGCACCCGGACCCGCATGGTCCAAGAGACCCAGTACTTC	CASTRTRMVQETQYF
TRBD1	12	.	TRBV19	TRBJ1-1	TGTGCCAGTAGGACGGGACAGACCGAAGCTTTCTTT	CASRTGQTEAFF
.	14	.	TRBV27	TRBJ2-7	TGTGCCAGCAGTTCTCTAAACAGGGTTTACGAGCAGTACTTC	CASSSLNRVYEQYF
.	15	.	TRBV9	TRBJ1-4	TGTGCCAGCAGCGTAGGGGGCGCAGATAATGAAAAACTGTTTTTT	CASSVGGADNEKLFF
.	14	.	TRBV7-9	TRBJ2-7	TGTGCCAGCAGCTTACGGACCCCTGGGAGCGAGCAGTACTTC	CASSLRTPGSEQYF
.	15	.	TRBV27	TRBJ1-5	TGTGCCAGCAGTTTCAGCGGAGTTGGCGGAAAGCCCCAGCATTTT	CASSFSGVGGKPQHF
.	16	.	TRBV9	TRBJ2-1	TGTGCCAGCAGCGTAGAATGGGGGAGCTCCTACAATGAGCAGTTCTTC	CASSVEWGSSYNEQFF
TRBD1	14	.	TRBV15	TRBJ1-5	TGTGCCACCAGCCCCAGGGGGAGCAATCAGCCCCAGCATTTT	CATSPRGSNQPQHF
TRBD1	15	.	TRBV6-5	TRBJ1-5	TGTGCCAGCAGAGAACAGGGGGCCATCAATCAGCCCCAGCATTTT	CASREQGAINQPQHF
TRBD1	15	.	TRBV7-9	TRBJ1-1	TGTGCCAGCAGCTTATCAAACAGGGGGAACACTGAAGCTTTCTTT	CASSLSNRGNTEAFF
.	13	.	TRBV15	TRBJ2-3	TGTGCCACCCAGGGAACAATCGGGGATACGCAGTATTTT	CATQGTIGDTQYF
.	17	.	TRBV27	TRBJ2-1	TGTGCCAGCAGTTCTCGGACAGCAGCGACATCCTACAATGAGCAGTTCTTC	CASSSRTAATSYNEQFF
TRBD2	17	.	TRBV7-7	TRBJ2-1	TGTGCCAGCAGCCGGGGACTAGCGGGAGGGTCTTACAATGAGCAGTTCTTC	CASSRGLAGGSYNEQFF
.	13	once	TRBV7-9	TRBJ1-2	TGTGCCAGCAGCTTACAGGATGGCGATGGCTACACCTTC	CASSLQDGDGYTF
.	12	.	TRBV6-6	TRBJ1-2	TGTGCCAGCAGTTCCCGGGGGAATGGCTACACCTTC	CASSSRGNGYTF
TRBD2	15	.	TRBV6-5	TRBJ2-5	TGTGCCAGCAGGGATAGCGGGAGGGGCAGGGAGACCCAGTACTTC	CASRDSGRGRETQYF
.	14	once	TRBV7-9	TRBJ2-7	TGTGCCAGCAGCTTGGTCGGGTTCTCCTACGAGCAGTACTTC	CASSLVGFSYEQYF
TRBD2	18	.	TRBV4-1	TRBJ2-7	TGCGCCAGCAGCCCACGAGGAGGCGGGAGGCCAGACTTCTACGAGCAGTACTTC	CASSPRGGGRPDFYEQYF
.	13	once	TRBV28	TRBJ2-7	TGTGCCAGCGGGCCAGGGGACATCTACGAGCAGTACTTC	CASGPGDIYEQYF
.	15	.	TRBV19	TRBJ1-3	TGTGCCAGTAGTATACTAACAGATCCTGGAAACACCATATATTTT	CASSILTDPGNTIYF
.	13	.	TRBV27	TRBJ1-1	TGTGCCAGCAGTTTAAAAGTCCAACTTGAAGCTTTCTTT	CASSLKVQLEAFF
.	13	.	TRBV27	TRBJ2-5	TGTGCCAGCAGTTTCGGCGGCCTAGCGACCCAGTACTTC	CASSFGGLATQYF
.	12	.	TRBV28	TRBJ2-7	TGTGCCAGCGTCCTCGGGGTTGGTGAGCAGTACTTC	CASVLGVGEQYF
.	15	.	TRBV25-1	TRBJ2-1	TGTGCCAGCAGTGAACCTCGAACTCCAATCAATGAGCAGTTCTTC	CASSEPRTPINEQFF
TRBD1	16	.	TRBV27	TRBJ2-1	TGTGCCAGCAGTCTATCGGACAGGGAAGGCTACAATGAGCAGTTCTTC	CASSLSDREGYNEQFF
.	14	.	TRBV4-1	TRBJ2-7	TGCGCCAGCAGCCAGCCCGGGGTTTCCTACGAGCAGTACTTC	CASSQPGVSYEQYF
TRBD2	14	once	TRBV5-1	TRBJ2-7	TGCGCCAGCAGCCAAAGGGCGGGGGACTACGAGCAGTACTTC	CASSQRAGDYEQYF
TRBD1	15	few	TRBV19	TRBJ2-7	TGTGCCAGTAGGGAGGACAGGGAATGGGGATACGAGCAGTACTTC	CASREDREWGYEQYF
.	12	few	TRBV6-4	TRBJ1-1	TGTGCCAGCAGTGACCTCAGGGATGAAGCTTTCTTT	CASSDLRDEAFF
.	11	once	TRBV30	TRBJ2-7	TGTGCCTGGAGTGCCACCTACGAGCAGTACTTC	CAWSATYEQYF
.	15	.	TRBV9	TRBJ1-4	TGTGCCAGCAGCGTAGGCAAGGGGGTGAGGGAAAAACTGTTTTTT	CASSVGKGVREKLFF
TRBD1	15	.	TRBV27	TRBJ2-1	TGTGCCAGCAGCCACCGGGACAGTAGATACAATGAGCAGTTCTTC	CASSHRDSRYNEQFF
TRBD1	16	.	TRBV6-1	TRBJ2-1	TGTGCCAGCAGTGAACCCCGGCAGGGGGCGTACAATGAGCAGTTCTTC	CASSEPRQGAYNEQFF
TRBD1	15	.	TRBV4-2	TRBJ2-7	TGTGCCAGCAGCCAAGAAAAACAGGGGTTTTACGAGCAGTACTTC	CASSQEKQGFYEQYF
.	16	once	TRBV27	TRBJ2-2	TGTGCCAGCAGAACGAGTCAGGGGGGTTGGACCGGGGAGCTGTTTTTT	CASRTSQGGWTGELFF
TRBD2	13	.	TRBV28	TRBJ2-1	TGTGCCAGCAGCATAGCGGGAGGGGTAGAGCAGTTCTTC	CASSIAGGVEQFF
.	14	.	TRBV27	TRBJ2-1	TGTGCCAGCAGTCTCCTTCTTGAGGGAGAAGAGCAGTTCTTC	CASSLLLEGEEQFF
.	17	.	TRBV5-3	TRBJ1-2	TGTGCCAGAAGCGGCCGGGACTCCGAGGAGGGGAACTATGGCTACACCTTC	CARSGRDSEEGNYGYTF
TRBD2	20	.	TRBV29-1	TRBJ2-1	TGCAGCGTAGATGGGACTAGCGGGAGTGGGGTTCGATATATATACAATGAGCAGTTCTTC	CSVDGTSGSGVRYIYNEQFF
TRBD2	14	.	TRBV6-5	TRBJ2-7	TGTGCCAGCAGCCCTCGGGGGGTAGCCTACGAGCAGTACTTC	CASSPRGVAYEQYF